This TCR beta chain appears in the sequencing data of a study of identical twins. Turning to this clonotype: One end of the junction does not line up with germline, which may come from a read error.

Unique molecular identifiers were present on cDNA, and template switching added a universal primer site. TCRdb reprocessed the 5' RACE reads with MiXCR, giving one entry per CDR3 protein. The data hold approximately 300,000 distinct CDR3 sequences, with 9.5% observed a single time. Looked up from germline, CDR1 is LGHNA and CDR2 is YNFKEQ. The CDR3 is 15 residues long. The sample also formed part of further work on yellow fever vaccine responses in identical twins.

The receptor comes from a woman under 30 in good health. Specimen: CD8+ T cells sorted from blood. The V and J genes are TRBV4-2 and TRBJ2-7; 8 nucleotides align to TRBD2. The CDR3 DNA follows: TGTGCCGGCAGCCAAGAGGATAGCGGGGCCTACGAGCAGTACTTC. It is translated as CAGSQEDSGAYEQYF.